The clone carrying this T cell receptor beta chain was recorded many times. These data are taken from a study of T cell repertoires in cytomegalovirus infection. CDR1 is DFQATT, CDR2 SNEGSKA, per germline (reference sequence). With 8 bases removed from V and 4 bases from J, the gap between germline ends came to 12 bases. The CDR3 runs 12 residues. Via MiXCR, TCRdb re-called the reads, giving one row per CDR3 protein. The data hold about 80,000 distinct CDR3 sequences, with more than 3.5% observed a single time. The chain links TRBV20-1 to TRBJ2-1; TRBD2 is a possible D gene (6 bases). The receptor comes from a human donor in good health (CMV status not recorded). Some clones in this sample may be carry-over from other donors' samples. The material sequenced was PBMCs. The CDR3 nucleotides read TGCAGTAGGCGGGGAGAATACAATGAGCAGTTCTTC. It codes for CSRRGEYNEQFF.